These T cell receptor beta chains were read from a single sample in a study of T cell responses to AZD1222 COVID-19 vaccine. Libraries were prepared by immunoSEQ multiplex PCR; TCRdb keeps only in-frame clonotypes and omits some of them. The table includes more than 150,000 clones, around 89% detected once. Source: peripheral blood, taken 28 days after the second AZD1222 dose. These receptors were obtained from an adult who received the AZD1222 COVID-19 vaccine. Each CDR3 is given with its conserved first and last residue. A D gene is named only where the DNA matches it firmly. For some rows the clone size is stated as once, few or many, or as a class when expanded; others skip it.

J | V | size | D | CDR3
TRBJ2-7 | TRBV16 | once | NA | CASSQSYRGGNEQYF
TRBJ2-1 | TRBV7-9 | NA | NA | CASSPPRGTSNEQFF
TRBJ2-7 | TRBV7-9 | NA | TRBD1 | CASSRGYRGEDEQYF
TRBJ1-6 | TRBV27 | NA | NA | CASSNYNSPLHF
TRBJ2-3 | TRBV9 | NA | TRBD2 | CAGSDRLAGEIYTQYF
TRBJ2-1 | TRBV27 | once | NA | CASSLGGRDGQVKQFF
TRBJ2-7 | TRBV7-2 | NA | NA | CASSSRYNSYEQYF
TRBJ2-2 | TRBV28 | NA | NA | CASSLGNTGELFF
TRBJ1-2 | TRBV7-2 | NA | TRBD1 | CASSPRQGDYGYTF
TRBJ2-6 | TRBV10-2 | NA | NA | CASSGGQLSGANVLTF
TRBJ1-1 | TRBV6-5 | NA | NA | CASREGGARTEAFF
TRBJ2-3 | TRBV7-3 | NA | TRBD2 | CASKTSGREDTQYF
TRBJ2-7 | TRBV4-3 | NA | NA | CASSQEGGIKTYEQYF
TRBJ1-1 | TRBV27 | NA | NA | CGGYTEAFF
TRBJ2-2 | TRBV6-5 | NA | NA | CASGPAGPNTGELFF
TRBJ1-1 | TRBV29-1 | NA | NA | CSVTPGNTEAFF
TRBJ2-2 | TRBV19 | NA | NA | CASRTGTGELFF
TRBJ2-1 | TRBV7-3 | NA | TRBD2 | CASSLDASGAYNEQFF
TRBJ2-3 | TRBV6-6 | NA | TRBD2 | CASSPPRGGFSTDTQYF
TRBJ2-3 | TRBV7-2 | once | TRBD1 | CASSSDRASDTQYF
TRBJ2-7 | TRBV5-5 | NA | NA | CASSLDEVRSSYEQYF
TRBJ2-7 | TRBV2 | once | TRBD2 | CASSARSGGPGEQYF
TRBJ2-7 | TRBV4-3 | NA | TRBD1 | CASSQDKGQYYEQYF
TRBJ1-5 | TRBV2 | NA | NA | CASNQGIDNQPQHF
TRBJ2-5 | TRBV19 | NA | TRBD1 | CASSIRGRTGGETQYF
TRBJ2-7 | TRBV7-2 | NA | NA | CASSLLRGVGEQYF
TRBJ2-1 | TRBV19 | NA | TRBD2 | CASTTGTSGRGEQFF
TRBJ2-1 | TRBV24-1 | NA | TRBD1 | CATSDSGTGTGQAGEQFF
TRBJ2-3 | TRBV7-2 | NA | NA | CASSLVASNTDTQYF
TRBJ2-7 | TRBV19 | NA | NA | CASSSRTNSYEQYF
TRBJ2-1 | TRBV7-2 | NA | NA | CASSLDLSSYNEQFF
TRBJ2-7 | TRBV28 | NA | NA | CASLLQGGYEQYF
TRBJ2-5 | TRBV11-3 | NA | NA | CASSLGSGGETQYF
TRBJ1-5 | TRBV18 | NA | NA | CASSPTPEGSNQPQHF
TRBJ2-7 | TRBV28 | NA | TRBD1 | CASSMMRQGIGEQYF
TRBJ2-7 | TRBV5-4 | NA | TRBD2 | CASSLSSGRAYEQYF
TRBJ2-3 | TRBV5-4 | NA | TRBD2 | CASSLRLAGYTDTQYF
TRBJ2-7 | TRBV18 | NA | TRBD2 | CASSPPSGVGEQYF
TRBJ1-5 | TRBV5-4 | NA | NA | CASSAAGVDQPQHF
TRBJ1-4 | TRBV28 | once | TRBD1 | CASSSGQGDEKLFF
TRBJ2-7 | TRBV2 | NA | NA | CASSEAEQYF
TRBJ1-3 | TRBV5-1 | NA | NA | CASSGGGHNGNTIYF
TRBJ1-4 | TRBV2 | NA | TRBD1 | CASNRDRNEKLFF
TRBJ2-5 | TRBV6-2/TRBV6-3 | NA | NA | CASSYGGTAQETQYF
TRBJ2-5 | TRBV24-1 | NA | TRBD1 | CATSDRQGAGETQYF
TRBJ1-5 | TRBV19 | NA | NA | CASSLRSLQTPSNQPQHF
TRBJ1-5 | TRBV7-8 | NA | NA | CASSFSRNSNQPQHF
TRBJ2-7 | TRBV20-1 | NA | TRBD1 | CSASHPTGRAEQYF
TRBJ2-7 | TRBV18 | NA | NA | CASSPAGAGRVYEQYF